Below, 22 T cell receptor beta chains from the same sample are listed, as sequenced in a study of cytomegalovirus exposure and HLA in healthy donors (TCRdb year 2017). The library was made by the immunoSEQ multiplex PCR assay. The multiplex PCR relied on a mix of 60 forward primers for TCR Vbeta segments and 13 reverse primers for TCR Jbeta segments. Held by TCRdb, this immuneACCESS table contains in-frame sequences only and omits some clones. Under half of the omission traces to an unresolved V gene where checked; the cause of the rest is unknown. Within this sample are about 180,000 clones, with around three quarters of them counted one time only. The ten largest clones represent 1% of the sample. The sample taken for sequencing was PBMCs. The receptors were sampled from a woman in her fifties or sixties in good health and CMV-seropositive.

V is TRBV2 and J is TRBJ2-3; no reliable D call. The CDR3 is 13 residues long. V lost 7 bases and J 0 bases, leaving 8 bases between the germline ends. Germline V gene sequence: CDR1 SNHLY, CDR2 FYNNEI. The CDR3 is CASTPPSTDTQYF. CDR3 coding DNA: TGTGCCAGCACCCCCCCTAGCACAGATACGCAGTATTTT.

The V and J genes are TRBV4-2 and TRBJ2-2; 8 bases agree with TRBD2. After removal of 3 bases from V and 3 bases from J, the junction contained 15 bases not matched to a gene. CDR1 LGHNA and CDR2 YNFKEQ come from the germline V gene. This CDR3 is 19 amino acids long. CDR3 residues: CASSQGAGAGTADTGELFF. DNA for the CDR3: TGTGCCAGCAGCCAGGGAGCGGGAGCCGGGACCGCGGACACCGGGGAGCTGTTTTTT.

This clone was seen a handful of times. This rearrangement joins TRBV4-2 to TRBJ1-2; 7 bases match TRBD1. Looked up from germline, CDR1 is LGHNA and CDR2 is YNFKEQ. This CDR3 has 15 amino acids. The ends lost 5 bases at V and 8 bases at J; junction bases unmatched: 14. The CDR3 region has the DNA TGTGCCAGCAGCTACGAAGACGACAGGGTAGAGGGCTACACCTTC. Its translation is CASSYEDDRVEGYTF.

This chain links TRBV6-1 with TRBJ2-5, with D maybe TRBD2 (6 bases). The CDR3 sequence is 13 residues long. Germline V gene data show CDR1 as MNHNS and CDR2 as SASEGT. Deletions cut 6 bases from V and 11 bases from J, with 19 bases between. CDR3 coding DNA: TGTGCCAGCAGCCGGGACTGGCCTCAGGAGCAGTACTTC. The encoded protein is CASSRDWPQEQYF.

V and J are TRBV6-5 and TRBJ2-7; 10 nucleotides align to TRBD1. There are 14 residues in the CDR3. The V segment lost 2 bases and the J segment 7 bases; nucleotides outside the gene matches: 5. Germline loops: CDR1 MNHEY, CDR2 SVGAGI. The CDR3 nucleotides read TGTGCCAGCAGTTACGGGACAGGGGCCAAAGAGCAGTACTTC. It specifies CASSYGTGAKEQYF.

The chain recombines TRBV9 with TRBJ1-2; D remains unclear. Trimming pared 2 bases from V and 8 bases from J, leaving 13 bases between. This CDR3 region has 13 residues. Germline CDR1 SGDLS, CDR2 YYNGEE. The CDR3 DNA follows: TGTGCCAGCAGCGTCGGTGAGGCCGCGGGCTACACCTTC. Its translation is CASSVGEAAGYTF.

The rearrangement links TRBV6-5 to TRBJ2-7; the match to TRBD2 covers 13 bases. V lost 0 bases, J lost 5 bases, and 4 bases stayed unmatched. The CDR3 contains 16 residues. Germline values: CDR1 MNHEY, CDR2 SVGAGI. The DNA of the CDR3 is TGTGCCAGCAGTTACTCAGGACTAGCGGGAGTAGACGAGCAGTACTTC. Translating gives CASSYSGLAGVDEQYF.

This chain connects TRBV6-1 to TRBJ2-1; TRBD1 matches 8 bases. CDR3 length equals 12 residues. V trimming: 8 bases; J trimming: 8 bases; junction bases outside the gene matches: 5. Germline-derived CDR1 and CDR2 are MNHNS and SASEGT. This chain's CDR3 is CASEDRVHEQFF. The CDR3, as DNA: TGTGCCAGCGAGGACAGGGTACATGAGCAGTTCTTC.

V gene TRBV28 combines with J gene TRBJ2-4; a weak D match, TRBD1 (5 bases). Deletions cut 7 bases from V and 8 bases from J, with 9 bases between. This CDR3 is built from 11 residues. In germline, CDR1 is MDHEN, CDR2 SYDVKM. CDR3 nucleotides: TGTGCCAGCATGGGCAGGGACATTCAGTACTTC. As protein: CASMGRDIQYF.

This rearrangement joins TRBV15 to TRBJ1-1; 8 bases align to TRBD1. Germline V gene data show CDR1 as LNHNV and CDR2 as YYDKDF (reference sequence). Losses at the gene ends were 2 bases for V and 1 base for J; bases not matched to a gene: 18. The CDR3 has 20 amino acids. The CDR3 nucleotides are TGTGCCACCAGCAGATCCAGGGGGGCAGGACAGGGAGGAAAGAACACTGAAGCTTTCTTT. This translates into CATSRSRGAGQGGKNTEAFF.

The V and J genes are TRBV11-2 and TRBJ2-7; maybe TRBD2 (6 bases). This CDR3 contains 15 residues. V was pared by 1 base and J by 0 bases, with 10 bases between. In germline, CDR1 is SGHAT, CDR2 FQNNGV. CDR3 bases: TGTGCCAGCAGCTTAGGGGGGGACGACTCCTACGAGCAGTACTTC. Encoded protein: CASSLGGDDSYEQYF.

The genes are TRBV19 and TRBJ2-3, with TRBD1 identical over 9 bases. V lost 6 bases, J lost 2 bases, and 6 bases stayed unmatched. This CDR3 spans 15 amino acids. Germline V lookup: CDR1 LNHDA, CDR2 SQIVND (reference sequence). CDR3: CASRGDRESTDTQYF. The CDR3 coding sequence is TGTGCCAGTAGGGGGGACAGGGAATCCACAGATACGCAGTATTTT.

The chain combines TRBV7-2 with TRBJ2-4; 7 bases are shared with TRBD1. Per the germline V gene, CDR1 is SGHTA and CDR2 is FQGNSA. V was clipped by 5 bases and J by 4 bases; unmatched bases: 2. The CDR3 has 13 residues. The CDR3 region is CASSTGQKNIQYF. CDR3 sequence (DNA): TGTGCCAGCAGCACGGGACAGAAAAACATTCAGTACTTC. The full variable domain, rest sourced from reference TRBV7-2 and TRBJ2-4, is GAGVSQSPSNKVTEKGKDVELRCDPISGHTALYWYRQSLGQGLEFLIYFQGNSAPDKSGLPSDRFSAERTGGSVSTLTIQRTQQEDSAVYLCASSTGQKNIQYFGAGTRLSVL.

This chain joins TRBV6-5 and TRBJ2-7; 10 bases are a match to TRBD1. V shed 5 bases and J 9 bases; nucleotides not matched to a gene: 10. The germline V gene has CDR1 MNHEY and CDR2 SVGAGI. There are 14 residues in the CDR3. The DNA for the CDR3 is TGTGCCAGCAGTCCGGGACAGGGGTTAACGTGGCAGTACTTC. It translates to CASSPGQGLTWQYF.

The V and J genes are TRBV18 and TRBJ1-5; 7 nucleotides align to TRBD1. With V trimmed by 6 bases and J by 5 bases, 13 bases remained unmatched. The germline V gene has CDR1 KGHSH and CDR2 LQKENI. This CDR3 has 16 amino acids. The CDR3 nucleotides are TGTGCCAGCTCCCGTCAAGGACAGGTTTCTCATCAGCCCCAGCATTTT. Translation gives CASSRQGQVSHQPQHF.

The V call is TRBV7-6, the J call TRBJ2-1, with D perhaps TRBD1 (6 bases). Germline V lookup: CDR1 SGHVS, CDR2 FNYEAQ. The CDR3 runs 15 residues. The ends were cut back, 5 bases at V and 6 bases at J, with 17 bases in the middle. CDR3 DNA: TGTGCCAGCAGCCAGGCCGTTGTACAGGGCAATGAGCAGTTCTTC. Its protein is CASSQAVVQGNEQFF.

For this clone: Distinct nucleotide sequences in the sample also encode this CDR3. The chain links TRBV19 to TRBJ1-1; no clear D. Germline V gives CDR1 LNHDA, CDR2 SQIVND (reference sequence). Deletions cut 9 bases from V and 1 base from J, with 9 bases between. The CDR3 is 12 amino acids. CDR3 residues: CASKTGNTEAFF. The CDR3 DNA is TGTGCCAGCAAAACGGGGAACACTGAAGCTTTCTTT.

This clone was seen a few times. The gene calls are TRBV5-6 and TRBJ1-5; D is perhaps TRBD1 (6 bases). The V and J ends lost 2 bases and 5 bases respectively, with 17 bases between them. Per the germline V gene, CDR1 is SGHDT and CDR2 is YYEEEE. This CDR3 is built from 16 residues. The chain's CDR3 is CASSLSGALHHQPQHF. The CDR3 nucleotides read TGTGCCAGCAGCTTATCAGGGGCCCTCCACCATCAGCCCCAGCATTTT.

The chain has TRBV5-6 and TRBJ2-6; 9 bases match TRBD1. CDR1 and CDR2 from the germline V gene are SGHDT and YYEEEE. The CDR3 has 16 amino acids. With 5 bases clipped from V and 0 bases from J, the junction kept 3 bases outside the gene matches. CDR3 sequence reads: CASRRDRASGANVLTF. CDR3 bases: TGTGCCAGCAGACGGGACAGGGCCTCTGGGGCCAACGTCCTGACTTTC.

This chain uses TRBV28 with TRBJ2-1; D is perhaps TRBD2 (6 bases). CDR1 MDHEN and CDR2 SYDVKM come from the germline V gene. V gave up 5 bases and J gave up 5 bases, with 19 bases separating them. This CDR3 region has 16 residues. CDR3 amino acids: CASSNPGTGPDNEQFF. In nucleotides, the CDR3 is TGTGCCAGCAGTAACCCCGGGACTGGGCCCGACAATGAGCAGTTCTTC.

The chain has TRBV6-1 and TRBJ1-6, with D perhaps TRBD1 (6 bases). The V gene's germline CDR1 is MNHNS and CDR2 SASEGT. Trimming took off 4 bases at V and 9 bases at J, with 16 bases between the two ends. This CDR3 spans 15 amino acids. CDR3 in amino acids: CASSVGRGFGSPLHF. The CDR3 bases are TGTGCCAGCAGTGTCGGCAGGGGTTTTGGTTCACCCCTCCACTTT.

This chain joins TRBV29-1 and TRBJ2-3, with a tentative D call TRBD2 (5 bases). The CDR3 has 13 amino acids. Germline CDR1 is SQVTM and CDR2 is ANQGSEA. Trimming removed 8 bases at V and 5 bases at J, with 17 bases between. The CDR3 DNA reads as TGCAGCCCGTTTTTACCCGAGGGAGATACGCAGTATTTT. Encoded protein: CSPFLPEGDTQYF.